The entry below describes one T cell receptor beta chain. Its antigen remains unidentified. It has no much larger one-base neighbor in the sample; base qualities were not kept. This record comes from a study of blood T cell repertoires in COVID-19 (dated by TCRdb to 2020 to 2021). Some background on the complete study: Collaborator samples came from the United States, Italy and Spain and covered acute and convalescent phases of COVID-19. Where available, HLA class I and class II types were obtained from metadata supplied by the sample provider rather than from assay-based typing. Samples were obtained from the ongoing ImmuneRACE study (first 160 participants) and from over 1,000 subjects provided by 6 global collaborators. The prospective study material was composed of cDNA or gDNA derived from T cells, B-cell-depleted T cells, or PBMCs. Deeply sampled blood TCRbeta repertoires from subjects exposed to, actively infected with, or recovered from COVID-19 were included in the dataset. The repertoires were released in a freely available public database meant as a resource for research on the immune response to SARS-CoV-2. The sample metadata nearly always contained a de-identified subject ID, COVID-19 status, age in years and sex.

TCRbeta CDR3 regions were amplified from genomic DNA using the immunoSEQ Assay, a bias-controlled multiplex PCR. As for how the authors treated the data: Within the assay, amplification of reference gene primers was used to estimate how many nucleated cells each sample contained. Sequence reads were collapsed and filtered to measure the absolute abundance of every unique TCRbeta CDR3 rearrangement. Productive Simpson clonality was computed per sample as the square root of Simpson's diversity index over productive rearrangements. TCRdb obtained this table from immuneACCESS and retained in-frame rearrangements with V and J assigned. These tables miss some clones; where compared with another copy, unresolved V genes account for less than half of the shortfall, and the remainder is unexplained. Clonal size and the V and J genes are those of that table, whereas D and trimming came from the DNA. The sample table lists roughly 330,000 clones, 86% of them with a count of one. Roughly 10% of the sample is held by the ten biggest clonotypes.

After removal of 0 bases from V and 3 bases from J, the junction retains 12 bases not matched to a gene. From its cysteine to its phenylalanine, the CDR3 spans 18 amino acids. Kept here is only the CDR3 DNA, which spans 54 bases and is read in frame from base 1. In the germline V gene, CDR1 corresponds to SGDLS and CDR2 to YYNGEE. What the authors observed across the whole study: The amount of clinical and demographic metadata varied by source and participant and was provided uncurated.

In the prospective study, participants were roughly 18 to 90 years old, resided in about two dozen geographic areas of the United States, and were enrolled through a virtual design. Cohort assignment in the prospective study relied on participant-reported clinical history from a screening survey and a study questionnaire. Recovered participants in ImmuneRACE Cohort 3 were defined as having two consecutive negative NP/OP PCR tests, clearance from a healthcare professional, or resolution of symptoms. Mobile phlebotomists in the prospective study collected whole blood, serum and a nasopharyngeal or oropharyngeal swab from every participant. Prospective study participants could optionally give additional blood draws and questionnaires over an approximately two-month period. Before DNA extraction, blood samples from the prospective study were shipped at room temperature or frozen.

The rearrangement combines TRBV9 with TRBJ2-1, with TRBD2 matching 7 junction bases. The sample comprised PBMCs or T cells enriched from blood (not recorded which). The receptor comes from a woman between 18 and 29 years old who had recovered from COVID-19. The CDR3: CASSVAVSGLGYYNEQFF. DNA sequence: TGTGCCAGCAGCGTAGCAGTTAGCGGGCTCGGATACTACAATGAGCAGTTCTTC.